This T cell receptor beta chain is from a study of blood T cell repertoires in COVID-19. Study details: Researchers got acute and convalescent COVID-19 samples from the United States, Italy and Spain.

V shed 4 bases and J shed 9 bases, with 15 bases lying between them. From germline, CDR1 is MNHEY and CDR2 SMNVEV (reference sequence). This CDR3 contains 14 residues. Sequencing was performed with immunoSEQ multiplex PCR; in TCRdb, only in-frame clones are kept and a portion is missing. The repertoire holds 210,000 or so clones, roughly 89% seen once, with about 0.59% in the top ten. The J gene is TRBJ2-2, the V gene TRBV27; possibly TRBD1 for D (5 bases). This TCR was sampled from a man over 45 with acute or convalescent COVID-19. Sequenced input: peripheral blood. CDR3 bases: TGTGCCAGCAGTTCCACGTACAGGTCCCGGGAGCTGTTTTTT. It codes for CASSSTYRSRELFF.